A single sample gave rise to the 27 T cell receptor beta chains below, sequenced in a study of blood T cell repertoires in COVID-19. Data came from immunoSEQ multiplex PCR; TCRdb stores just in-frame clones and leaves some out. The repertoire holds tens of thousands of clones, approximately 75% seen once, with approximately 13% in the top ten. The sample was peripheral blood. These receptors came from a human donor in a cohort sampled during active COVID-19.

There are a few counts of this clone. The rearrangement joins TRBV27 to TRBJ1-2; 10 bases line up with TRBD1. Germline V gene sequence: CDR1 MNHEY, CDR2 SMNVEV (reference sequence). The CDR3 runs 14 residues. The ends lost 8 bases at V and 4 bases at J; junction bases unmatched: 7. The CDR3 region has the DNA TGTGCCAGCGCGTCCGGGACAGGGGCCTATGGCTACACCTTC. This translates into CASASGTGAYGYTF.

CDR3 sequence: CATNERTGRGEQYF. CDR3 DNA sequence: TGTGCCACGAACGAGCGGACAGGTCGTGGCGAGCAGTACTTC. The chain joins TRBV28 to TRBJ2-7; 7 bases fit TRBD1. Trimming at V came to 10 bases and at J to 6 bases, leaving 15 bases not matched to a gene. CDR3 length: 14 residues. Germline loops: CDR1 MDHEN, CDR2 SYDVKM. Variable domain in full (rest from reference TRBV28 and TRBJ2-7): DVKVTQSSRYLVKRTGEKVFLECVQDMDHENMFWYRQDPGLGLRLIYFSYDVKMKEKGDIPEGYSVSREKKERFSLILESASTNQTSMYLCATNERTGRGEQYFGPGTRLTVT.

This sequence joins TRBV6-5 and TRBJ2-7; D is ambiguous. Between the trimmed V and J ends, which lost 1 base and 7 bases, there was a span of 11 bases. The germline V gene encodes CDR1 MNHEY and CDR2 SVGAGI. CDR3 length equals 13 residues. In nucleotides, the CDR3 is TGTGCCAGCAGTTACTATCTTGACGGGGAGCAGTACTTC. The encoded protein is CASSYYLDGEQYF.

The chain joins TRBV7-9 to TRBJ2-3; 9 nucleotides align to TRBD1. This CDR3 region has 15 residues. The V and J ends lost 7 bases and 3 bases, in that order; junction bases with no gene match: 8. Germline CDR1 is SEHNR and CDR2 is FQNEAQ (reference sequence). The CDR3 spells CASTRLDRGTDTQYF. CDR3 coding DNA: TGTGCCAGCACTCGTTTGGACAGGGGAACAGATACGCAGTATTTT.

This chain connects TRBV12-5 to TRBJ2-7; TRBD1 is a possible D gene (8 bases). Germline assignment: CDR1 LGHNT and CDR2 FRNRAP. The CDR3 contains 14 residues. V shed 1 base and J shed 4 bases, with 11 bases lying between them. The CDR3: CASGLDRGGYEQYF. The CDR3 nucleotides are TGTGCTAGTGGTTTGGACAGGGGGGGGTACGAGCAGTACTTC. The whole variable domain, filled in from reference TRBV12-5 and TRBJ2-7, reads DARVTQTPRHKVTEMGQEVTMRCQPILGHNTVFWYRQTMMQGLELLAYFRNRAPLDDSGMPKDRFSAEMPDATLATLKIQPSEPRDSAVYFCASGLDRGGYEQYFGPGTRLTVT.

The J gene is TRBJ1-1, the V gene TRBV30; 8 bases are a match to TRBD1. Germline CDR1 is GTSNPN and CDR2 is SVGIG (reference sequence). V lost 4 bases, J lost 7 bases, and 11 bases stayed unmatched. The CDR3 runs 14 residues. The CDR3 spells CAWNMDRENGEAFF. Written as DNA, the CDR3 is TGTGCCTGGAACATGGACAGGGAAAACGGTGAAGCTTTCTTT.

The chain joins TRBV15 to TRBJ2-7; the D gene is possibly TRBD2 (6 bases). The V gene lost 1 base and the J gene lost 5 bases, with 21 bases spanning the gap. The germline V gene encodes CDR1 LNHNV and CDR2 YYDKDF (reference sequence). CDR3 length equals 17 residues. In DNA, the CDR3 is TGTGCCACCAGCAGAGTGGGGAGACTAGAGGTATCCGACGAGCAGTACTTC. The encoded protein is CATSRVGRLEVSDEQYF.

This clone was recorded a few times. This chain links TRBV9 with TRBJ1-1; unclear D gene. V dropped 4 bases and J dropped 0 bases, with 10 bases sitting between them. Germline assignment: CDR1 SGDLS and CDR2 YYNGEE. The CDR3 covers 14 residues. The CDR3 nucleotides are TGTGCCAGCAGCCCCCGCCGGTTGAACACTGAAGCTTTCTTT. This codes for CASSPRRLNTEAFF.

The chain's CDR3 is CASSSTGHGFSGNTIYF. The CDR3 DNA sequence: TGCGCCAGCAGTTCAACGGGACACGGGTTCTCTGGAAACACCATATATTTT. This chain uses TRBV5-1 with TRBJ1-3; D perhaps matches TRBD1 (6 bases). The CDR3 length is 17 residues. V shed 5 bases and J shed 0 bases, with 18 bases lying between them. CDR1 and CDR2 (germline): SGHRS, YFSETQ.

This chain joins TRBV5-1 and TRBJ2-4, with 7 bases fitting TRBD2. CDR3 length: 14 residues. Germline CDR1 reads SGHRS; CDR2 reads YFSETQ. V dropped 4 bases and J dropped 5; count of bases not matched to a gene: 6. CDR3 amino acids: CASSLGGSENIQYF. For the CDR3, the DNA is TGCGCCAGCAGCCTCGGGGGGAGCGAAAACATTCAGTACTTC.

This clone was seen a handful of times. The chain is built from TRBV29-1 and TRBJ2-5; no firm D call. V was clipped by 7 bases and J by 7 bases, with 28 bases between them. The CDR3 is made up of 16 amino acids. Looked up from germline, CDR1 is SQVTM and CDR2 is ANQGSEA. The chain's CDR3 is CSGTVPVRSPTRTQYF. CDR3 DNA: TGCAGCGGTACTGTCCCAGTTAGGAGCCCAACCAGGACCCAGTACTTC.

The chain is built from TRBV11-2 and TRBJ2-5; D call uncertain. The CDR3 has 11 amino acids. V was cut by 3 bases and J by 12 bases, with 11 bases left in between. Germline loops: CDR1 SGHAT, CDR2 FQNNGV. CDR3: CASSFNADEYF. The CDR3 nucleotides are TGTGCCAGCAGCTTCAATGCGGATGAGTACTTC.

The V and J genes are TRBV5-6 and TRBJ2-7; 7 nucleotides line up with TRBD1. With 0 bases clipped from V and 4 bases from J, the junction kept 7 bases outside the gene matches. In germline, CDR1 is SGHDT, CDR2 YYEEEE. CDR3 length equals 15 residues. CDR3 sequence reads: CASSLGNRGIYEQYF. For the CDR3, the DNA is TGTGCCAGCAGCTTGGGTAACAGGGGCATTTACGAGCAGTACTTC.

In this sample, this clone turned up once. The J gene is TRBJ1-1, the V gene TRBV5-1, with D possibly matching TRBD1 (5 bases). The CDR3 runs to 15 residues. V gave up 4 bases and J gave up 0 bases, with 13 bases separating them. Germline lookup yields CDR1 SGHRS and CDR2 YFSETQ. For the CDR3, the DNA is TGCGCCAGCAGCGAAGGGCCAGGGATGAACACTGAAGCTTTCTTT. It yields the protein CASSEGPGMNTEAFF.

As to this clone: Other DNA sequences in this sample translate to the same CDR3. V is TRBV3-1 (or the pseudogene TRBV3-2) and J is TRBJ1-6; 8 bases fit TRBD1. J was trimmed by 9 bases and V by 4 bases; bases with no gene match: 5. This CDR3 contains 14 residues. The germline V gene encodes CDR1 LGHDT and CDR2 YNNKEL (reference sequence). CDR3 amino acids: CASSRGQGGSPLHF. For the CDR3, the DNA is TGTGCCAGCAGCCGCGGACAGGGAGGTTCACCCCTCCACTTT.

By frequency in the sample, this clone is medium-sized. The chain is built from TRBV24-1 and TRBJ2-1, with D possibly matching TRBD1 (5 bases). The V and J ends lost 5 bases and 0 bases respectively, with 10 bases between them. Germline V gives CDR1 KGHDR, CDR2 SFDVKD. The CDR3 totals 15 residues. CDR3 region: CATSADTSSYNEQFF. The CDR3 DNA is TGTGCCACCAGTGCGGACACGAGCTCCTACAATGAGCAGTTCTTC.

This chain connects TRBV2 to TRBJ2-3, with a possible D match to TRBD2 (5 bases). Germline V lookup: CDR1 SNHLY, CDR2 FYNNEI. V lost 6 bases and J 1 base, leaving 8 bases between the germline ends. The CDR3 has 13 residues. The chain's CDR3 is CASRAGGTDTQYF. DNA for the CDR3: TGTGCCAGCAGGGCCGGGGGCACAGATACGCAGTATTTT. Full variable domain (rest looked up from reference TRBV2 and TRBJ2-3): EPEVTQTPSHQVTQMGQEVILRCVPISNHLYFYWYRQILGQKVEFLVSFYNNEISEKSEIFDDQFSVERPDGSNFTLKIRSTKLEDSAMYFCASRAGGTDTQYFGPGTRLTVL.

The J gene is TRBJ2-3, the V gene TRBV30, with D unclear. The V gene's germline CDR1 is GTSNPN and CDR2 SVGIG (reference sequence). This CDR3 spans 15 amino acids. V gave up 0 bases and J gave up 0 bases, with 10 bases separating them. This CDR3 is CAWSVLAASTDTQYF. Here the CDR3 DNA reads TGTGCCTGGAGTGTGTTGGCGGCTAGCACAGATACGCAGTATTTT.

This sequence joins TRBV5-1 and TRBJ2-1, with D perhaps matching TRBD2 (5 bases). Trimming cost V 4 bases and J 8 bases, with 16 bases left between them. The CDR3 is 14 residues long. Germline loops: CDR1 SGHRS, CDR2 YFSETQ. CDR3 loop: CASSTRRAGDEQFF. In DNA, the CDR3 is TGCGCCAGCAGCACCCGACGGGCCGGGGATGAGCAGTTCTTC. Complete variable domain (other parts from reference TRBV5-1 and TRBJ2-1): KAGVTQTPRYLIKTRGQQVTLSCSPISGHRSVSWYQQTPGQGLQFLFEYFSETQRNKGNFPGRFSGRQFSNSRSEMNVSTLELGDSALYLCASSTRRAGDEQFFGPGTRLTVL.

The V and J genes are TRBV5-1 and TRBJ2-3; tentatively, D is TRBD1 (5 bases). The CDR3 length is 15 residues. CDR1 is SGHRS and CDR2 is YFSETQ in the germline V gene. Trimming shortened V by 3 bases and J by 10 bases, and 21 bases separated the two germline ends. This CDR3 is CASSSQAGQRYAQYF. CDR3 DNA sequence: TGCGCCAGCAGCTCACAGGCTGGCCAGAGATATGCGCAGTATTTT.

The chain is built from TRBV5-5 and TRBJ1-5; 12 bases map to TRBD1. Germline CDR1 and CDR2: SGHKS and YYEKEE (reference sequence). This CDR3 contains 16 residues. Trimming at V came to 1 base and at J to 3 bases, leaving 2 bases not matched to a gene. For the CDR3, the DNA is TGTGCCAGCAGCTTGAGGGACAGGGGGCTCAATCAGCCCCAGCATTTT. This sequence encodes CASSLRDRGLNQPQHF.

The chain recombines TRBV7-3 with TRBJ1-6, with a tentative D call TRBD1 (5 bases). The ends were cut back, 0 bases at V and 7 bases at J, with 13 bases in the middle. The CDR3 length is 16 residues. Germline CDR1 reads SGHTA; CDR2 reads FQGTGA. The CDR3 DNA is TGTGCCAGCAGCTTAACGGCCCGGGGGTCCAATTCACCCCTCCACTTT. Its protein product is CASSLTARGSNSPLHF.

The chain employs TRBV30 and TRBJ1-2; the D gene is possibly TRBD1 (6 bases). Germline V gene sequence: CDR1 GTSNPN, CDR2 SVGIG (reference sequence). Deletions cut 7 bases from V and 7 bases from J, with 10 bases between. The CDR3 length is 10 residues. The CDR3 region is CAYYRAGYTF. The CDR3 nucleotides are TGTGCCTACTACAGGGCTGGCTACACCTTC.

The chain combines TRBV5-1 with TRBJ2-1; possible D gene TRBD2, 6 bases. V lost 4 bases and J 4 bases, leaving 18 bases between the germline ends. Looked up from germline, CDR1 is SGHRS and CDR2 is YFSETQ. This CDR3 has 16 residues. In nucleotides, the CDR3 is TGCGCCAGCAGCCTAGAGAGCGGGCATATTTACAATGAGCAGTTCTTC. It is translated as CASSLESGHIYNEQFF.

V gene TRBV5-4 combines with J gene TRBJ1-3, with D perhaps matching TRBD1 (5 bases). The CDR3 extends over 15 amino acids. V lost 0 bases and J 7 bases, leaving 14 bases between the germline ends. Germline CDR1 SGHNT, CDR2 YYREEE (reference sequence). CDR3 loop: CASSLGAGKTNTIYF. The CDR3 coding sequence is TGTGCCAGCAGCTTGGGCGCAGGGAAAACTAACACCATATATTTT.

This chain uses TRBV27 with TRBJ1-1; unclear D gene. The CDR3 covers 13 residues. Per the germline V gene, CDR1 is MNHEY and CDR2 is SMNVEV (reference sequence). The V end lost 6 bases, the J end lost 8 bases, and 16 bases lay between the germline ends. The DNA of the CDR3 is TGTGCCAGCAGCCCCAATTATTCCAGGGAAGCTTTCTTT. The encoded protein is CASSPNYSREAFF.

The DNA of the CDR3 is TGTGCCAGCAGACGGGACAGCTCTGGAAACACCATATATTTT. Translating it yields CASRRDSSGNTIYF. The V gene is TRBV6-5, the J gene TRBJ1-3, with 7 nucleotides matching TRBD1. CDR1 and CDR2 (germline): MNHEY, SVGAGI. The CDR3 runs to 14 residues. The V gene end was trimmed by 6 bases and the J gene end by 0 bases; junction bases not matched to a gene: 2.